Below are 7 T cell receptor beta chains sequenced from a single sample in a study of blood T cell repertoires in COVID-19. Assay: immunoSEQ multiplex PCR; the TCRdb copy retains only in-frame clones and omits some. Of about 150,000 clones in the sample, roughly 83% were seen once. The sequencing sample was made of peripheral blood. These receptors were collected from a woman aged 60-75 years with acute or convalescent COVID-19.

V gene TRBV6-5 combines with J gene TRBJ1-5; a weak D match, TRBD1 (5 bases). V was shortened by 6 bases and J by 6 bases, with 12 bases between the two germline ends. The CDR3 spans 13 residues. Germline lookup yields CDR1 MNHEY and CDR2 SVGAGI. The CDR3 nucleotides are TGTGCCAGCAGCGTCGGGGGTGGTCAGCCCCAGCATTTT. Its translation: CASSVGGGQPQHF.

The V gene is TRBV28, the J gene TRBJ2-3; D call uncertain. CDR1 is MDHEN and CDR2 is SYDVKM in the germline V gene. The V end was cut by 6 bases, the J end by 6 bases, with 7 bases between. The CDR3 is 11 amino acids. The DNA of the CDR3 is TGTGCCAGCAGCCCCCGGGATACGCAGTATTTT. Protein sequence: CASSPRDTQYF. Combining the CDR3 with reference TRBV28 and TRBJ2-3 gives the whole variable domain DVKVTQSSRYLVKRTGEKVFLECVQDMDHENMFWYRQDPGLGLRLIYFSYDVKMKEKGDIPEGYSVSREKKERFSLILESASTNQTSMYLCASSPRDTQYFGPGTRLTVL.

This clone has only a few counts. The junction shows a germline mismatch at one end, possibly a read error. V is TRBV7-7 and J is TRBJ1-1; D unclear. The length of the CDR3 is 13 residues. CDR1 and CDR2 from the germline V gene are SSHAT and FNYEAQ (reference sequence). For the CDR3, the DNA is TGTGCTAGCAGCGTGACACTGAACACTGAAGCTTTCTTT. It is translated as CASSVTLNTEAFF.

The chain carries TRBV9 and TRBJ2-1; TRBD2 might be the D (5 bases). V lost 3 bases and J lost 6, with 10 bases in between. This CDR3 contains 13 residues. The V gene's germline CDR1 is SGDLS and CDR2 YYNGEE. The DNA for the CDR3 is TGTGCCAGCAGCGCCACTCTAGCCAATGAGCAGTTCTTC. This codes for CASSATLANEQFF.

This chain connects TRBV6-1 to TRBJ1-3; D unresolved. Per germline, CDR1 MNHNS and CDR2 SASEGT. V was trimmed by 4 bases and J by 4 bases, leaving 20 bases between them. This CDR3 is built from 17 residues. CDR3 in DNA: TGTGCCAGCAGTGCAGGCGGAGGGAGGTCGGGAGGAAACACCATATATTTT. This gives the protein CASSAGGGRSGGNTIYF.

The chain couples TRBV20-1 to TRBJ1-6; the D gene is possibly TRBD1 (6 bases). The CDR3 covers 13 residues. Germline assignment: CDR1 DFQATT and CDR2 SNEGSKA (reference sequence). V gave up 3 bases and J gave up 10 bases, with 13 bases separating them. CDR3 amino acids: CSASSGTISPLHF. The DNA for the CDR3 is TGCAGTGCTAGTTCCGGGACAATCTCACCCCTCCACTTT.

V gene TRBV19 combines with J gene TRBJ1-1; D gene ambiguous. CDR3 length: 14 residues. In germline, CDR1 is LNHDA, CDR2 SQIVND (reference sequence). The V and J ends lost 7 bases and 3 bases respectively, with 15 bases between them. CDR3 loop: CASTPRRRDTEAFF. The CDR3 region has the DNA TGTGCCAGTACCCCGCGCAGGCGGGACACTGAAGCTTTCTTT.